This T cell receptor (beta chain) was observed in a study of somatic mutations in cytotoxic T cells in rheumatoid arthritis. General observations from the study: A single CD8+ clone exceeded 20% of CD8+ cells in 8 of 65 patients.

Clones were read by immunoSEQ multiplex PCR, and TCRdb kept only the in-frame ones, dropping some. This sample carries 6,000 to 9,000 clones, around 60% of them seen once, and the ten largest clones take under 30%. This clone was recorded only once. Antigen: not known. The CDR3 covers 15 residues. V lost 5 bases to trimming and J lost 5 bases; unmatched junction nucleotides: 10. Looked up from germline, CDR1 is SGHVS and CDR2 is FNYEAQ. The sample comprised CD8+ T cells sorted from blood. The chain has TRBV7-6 and TRBJ2-5, with TRBD2 matching 8 bases. The TCR comes from a woman in her forties in good health. The chain's CDR3 is CASSPPGGYGETQYF. In DNA form, the CDR3 reads TGTGCCAGCAGCCCCCCGGGGGGGTACGGGGAGACCCAGTACTTC.